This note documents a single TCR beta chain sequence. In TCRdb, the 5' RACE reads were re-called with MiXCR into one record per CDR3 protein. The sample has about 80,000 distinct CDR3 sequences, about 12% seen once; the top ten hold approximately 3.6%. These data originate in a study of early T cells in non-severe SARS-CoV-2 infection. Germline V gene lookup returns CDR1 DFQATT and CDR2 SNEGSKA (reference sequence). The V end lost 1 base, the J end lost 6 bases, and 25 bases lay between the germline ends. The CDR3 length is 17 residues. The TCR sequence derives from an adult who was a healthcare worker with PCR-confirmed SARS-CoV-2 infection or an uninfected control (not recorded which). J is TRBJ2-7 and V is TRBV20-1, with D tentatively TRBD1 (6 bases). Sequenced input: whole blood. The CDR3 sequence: CSARAESRDTLSLEQYF. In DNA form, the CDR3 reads TGCAGTGCTAGAGCCGAAAGCCGGGACACACTTTCCCTCGAGCAGTACTTC.